The 2 T cell receptor beta chains given below trace back to one sample, sequenced in a study of T cells in Graves' hyperthyroidism and ophthalmopathy. TCR beta CDR3 regions were amplified from RNA transcripts. Initially, a first-round RT-PCR of the TCR CDR3 employed the HTBI primer set. A single record per CDR3 protein comes from TCRdb applying MiXCR to the multiplex PCR reads. The table shows around 500,000 distinct CDR3 sequences, with around 13% occurring only once. Sequenced sample: blood. Receptor source: a woman between 40 and 55 years old with Graves' hyperthyroidism.

This clonotype was observed at least ten times. The rearrangement links TRBV6-5 to TRBJ2-7; D is unresolved. The CDR3 is 16 residues long. Germline V gives CDR1 MNHEY, CDR2 SVGAGI. Deletions cut 4 bases from V and 4 bases from J, with 20 bases between. Written as DNA, the CDR3 is TGTGCCAGCAGTTCGGCGAGTTTATATGGACCGTACGAGCAGTACTTC. This translates into CASSSASLYGPYEQYF.

This clonotype turned up a few times. The rearrangement links TRBV12-3 or TRBV12-4 to TRBJ1-3; D not resolved. The CDR3 runs 15 residues. Trimming shortened V by 5 bases and J by 0 bases, and 11 bases separated the two germline ends. The DNA for the CDR3 is TGTGCCAGCAGTGACGGTCAACGCTCTGGAAACACCATATATTTT. This codes for CASSDGQRSGNTIYF.